Listed below are T cell receptor beta chains from one sample, sequenced in a study of metastatic and nonmetastatic thyroid tumors. Using MiXCR, TCRdb reanalyzed the PCR reads. Of approximately 38,000 clones in the sample, around 17% were seen once. The sample consisted of blood. These receptor sequences come from a female donor with papillary thyroid cancer or a benign thyroid nodule (not recorded which). Some clones in this sample may be carry-over from other donors' samples. CDR3s include the opening cysteine and the closing phenylalanine or tryptophan. Clone size is stated in some rows and not others, as once, few, many or a class when expanded.

abundance | len | j_gene | v_gene | CDR3aa
many | 15 | TRBJ2-3 | TRBV9 | CASSVGELPTDTQYF
few | 16 | TRBJ2-7 | TRBV15 | CATSRPLEKGDYEQYF
many | 13 | TRBJ1-5 | TRBV6-5 | CASSYGQGQPQHF
many | 12 | TRBJ2-3 | TRBV24-1 | CATSDPTDTQYF
many | 13 | TRBJ2-1 | TRBV7-8 | CASSLGGANEQFF
many | 12 | TRBJ1-5 | TRBV18 | CASSQGREPQHF
many | 13 | TRBJ2-2 | TRBV6-7 | CAPRGDNTGELFF
many | 14 | TRBJ2-7 | TRBV19 | CASSFRDPYHEQYF
. | 16 | TRBJ1-1 | TRBV13 | CASSERPYRGDTEAFF
few | 13 | TRBJ2-7 | TRBV19 | CASGRGHAYEQYF
. | 15 | TRBJ2-3 | TRBV28 | CASSSPPHLTDTQYF
many | 16 | TRBJ2-3 | TRBV6-1 | CASSEGHRTVTDTQYF
many | 15 | TRBJ2-1 | TRBV6-5 | CASSYDALVGWGQFF
. | 14 | TRBJ2-7 | TRBV5-1 | CASSSGLLSIEHYF
many | 15 | TRBJ1-2 | TRBV7-2 | CASSLRVSANYGYTF
. | 14 | TRBJ1-2 | TRBV30 | CAWSHIRRVIGYTF
many | 12 | TRBJ1-1 | TRBV28 | CASGRLNTEAFF
many | 14 | TRBJ2-1 | TRBV28 | CASNPLPSDNEQFF
few | 14 | TRBJ2-1 | TRBV27 | CASSFWDSLNEQFF
many | 13 | TRBJ1-4 | TRBV29-1 | CSAGTDGNEKLFF
many | 15 | TRBJ1-5 | TRBV4-2 | CASSRDPDSNQPQHF
many | 15 | TRBJ2-6 | TRBV9 | CASSVGSSGANVLTF
many | 15 | TRBJ2-1 | TRBV5-8 | CASSLGSGSYNEQFF
many | 15 | TRBJ2-1 | TRBV20-1 | CSASGLIVGYNEQFF
many | 12 | TRBJ1-2 | TRBV19 | CASSSLPFGYTF
many | 16 | TRBJ2-1 | TRBV5-1 | CASSLGDVRADNEQFF
medium-sized | 12 | TRBJ1-1 | TRBV6-1 | CASGTGNTEAFF
many | 13 | TRBJ2-7 | TRBV7-6 | CASSASTSGEQYF
many | 16 | TRBJ2-3 | TRBV24-1 | CATSDLSAAGTDTQYF
many | 15 | TRBJ1-3 | TRBV28 | CASSRPGTGGNTIYF
many | 13 | TRBJ1-1 | TRBV10-3 | CAISSTGDTEAFF
many | 13 | TRBJ1-1 | TRBV5-4 | CASRSEPNFEAFF
many | 14 | TRBJ1-5 | TRBV18 | CASSPAGTYQPQHF
many | 15 | TRBJ2-1 | TRBV18 | CASSPRKQGGNEQFF
many | 16 | TRBJ2-5 | TRBV9 | CASSLGTSGSGETQYF
many | 15 | TRBJ2-7 | TRBV11-1 | CASSFQGQRVYEQYF
many | 14 | TRBJ2-1 | TRBV2 | CASSESGLTGEQFF
many | 11 | TRBJ2-7 | TRBV20-1 | CSAGGRYEQYF
many | 16 | TRBJ2-1 | TRBV19 | CASVTSGTGVNNEQFF
few | 16 | TRBJ2-1 | TRBV28 | CTSIFPGTSGRNEQFF
many | 16 | TRBJ2-3 | TRBV27 | CASTPGQGLWTDTQYF
many | 14 | TRBJ1-5 | TRBV6-1 | CASSTTGKNQPQHF